This passage covers 32 T cell receptor beta chains from one sample sequenced in a study of cytomegalovirus exposure and HLA in healthy donors. The PCR was carried out with 60 Vbeta primers and 13 Jbeta primers. Sequenced by immunoSEQ multiplex PCR; TCRdb stores in-frame clones only, minus some. The sample shows approximately 160,000 clones, around 78% of them seen only once. Sequencing was performed on PBMCs. The receptors shown here come from a man aged 35-49 years in good health and CMV-seronegative.

The CDR3: CATLGLASTDTQYF. CDR3 DNA: TGTGCCACCCTTGGACTAGCGTCCACAGATACGCAGTATTTT. The V gene is TRBV18, the J gene TRBJ2-3, with 9 nucleotides matching TRBD2. The V and J ends lost 10 bases and 2 bases, in that order; junction bases with no gene match: 7. CDR1 is KGHSH and CDR2 is LQKENI in the germline V gene. The CDR3 is made up of 14 amino acids.

The rearrangement joins TRBV2 to TRBJ2-5, with D perhaps TRBD2 (5 bases). The V end was cut by 1 base, the J end by 5 bases, with 11 bases between. The CDR3 is made up of 14 amino acids. The germline gives CDR1 SNHLY, CDR2 FYNNEI. The CDR3 nucleotides read TGTGCCAGCAGTGAAGAGAGGGCCCGGGAGACCCAGTACTTC. The encoded protein is CASSEERARETQYF.

This clone was found once. This chain joins TRBV12-5 and TRBJ1-2, with D possibly being TRBD1 (6 bases). From germline, CDR1 is LGHNT and CDR2 FRNRAP. V lost 5 bases, J lost 4 bases, and 17 bases lay in between. The CDR3 contains 15 residues. The CDR3 loop is CASGPGTPRVYGYTF. CDR3 in DNA: TGTGCTAGTGGTCCCGGGACACCGAGGGTCTATGGCTACACCTTC.

This chain links TRBV4-1 with TRBJ2-6; the match to TRBD1 covers 7 bases. The CDR3 has 16 residues. V was clipped by 4 bases and J by 4 bases; unmatched bases: 7. Per germline, CDR1 MGHRA and CDR2 YSYEKL. For the CDR3, the DNA is TGCGCCAGCAGCCTCCTACAGGGGAGAGGGGCCAACGTCCTGACTTTC. This sequence encodes CASSLLQGRGANVLTF.

This rearrangement joins TRBV9 to TRBJ2-1, with 13 bases identical to TRBD2. Germline V gene lookup returns CDR1 SGDLS and CDR2 YYNGEE. This CDR3 is built from 16 residues. V lost 2 bases and J lost 7; bases outside the gene matches: 6. CDR3 sequence (DNA): TGTGCCAGCAGCGTGGTCACTAGCGGGAGGGGGAATGAGCAGTTCTTC. Residues: CASSVVTSGRGNEQFF.

The CDR3 bases are TGTGCCAGCTCACAAGGGGAGGGCTATGGCTACACCTTC. This translates into CASSQGEGYGYTF. The chain joins TRBV18 to TRBJ1-2; D is perhaps TRBD1 (5 bases). The V end was cut by 4 bases, the J end by 4 bases, with 10 bases between. CDR3 length equals 13 residues. Germline loops: CDR1 KGHSH, CDR2 LQKENI.

The chain carries TRBV4-2 and TRBJ2-1; perhaps TRBD1 as D (6 bases). The germline V gene encodes CDR1 LGHNA and CDR2 YNFKEQ. Trimming took 0 bases from V and 5 from J, leaving 11 bases between them. The CDR3 extends over 15 amino acids. CDR3 residues: CASSQDSRGHNEQFF. In DNA, the CDR3 is TGTGCCAGCAGCCAAGATTCCAGGGGCCACAATGAGCAGTTCTTC.

The rearrangement uses TRBV30 and TRBJ2-1; D uncertain. V lost 1 base and J lost 6, with 13 bases in between. The germline V gene has CDR1 GTSNPN and CDR2 SVGIG (reference sequence). The CDR3 is 14 amino acids. The CDR3 sequence: CAWSEGGLFNEQFF. CDR3 bases: TGTGCCTGGAGTGAAGGCGGCCTGTTCAATGAGCAGTTCTTC.

This clone was counted a few times. This rearrangement joins TRBV30 to TRBJ1-5; 10 bases agree with TRBD1. CDR3 length equals 14 residues. From germline, CDR1 is GTSNPN and CDR2 SVGIG (reference sequence). The V and J ends lost 4 bases and 7 bases, in that order; junction bases with no gene match: 7. DNA of the CDR3: TGTGCCTGGACCGGGACAGGGGTTTTACAGCCCCAGCATTTT. Amino acid sequence: CAWTGTGVLQPQHF.

The chain uses TRBV27 and TRBJ1-5; 10 bases are shared with TRBD1. Trimming took 6 bases from V and 6 from J; bases not matched to a gene: 5. Germline V gene sequence: CDR1 MNHEY, CDR2 SMNVEV (reference sequence). The CDR3 is made up of 14 amino acids. DNA of the CDR3: TGTGCCAGCAGGCCGACAGGGGGCCTTCAGCCCCAGCATTTT. Translation gives CASRPTGGLQPQHF.

The chain uses TRBV19 and TRBJ2-1, with D maybe TRBD1 (5 bases). V was pared by 3 bases and J by 0 bases, with 15 bases between. The CDR3 is 17 residues long. Germline assignment: CDR1 LNHDA and CDR2 SQIVND (reference sequence). CDR3 nucleotides: TGTGCCAGTAGTATCGACTTTTGGGGCAGCTCCTACAATGAGCAGTTCTTC. Its translation: CASSIDFWGSSYNEQFF. Supplemented by reference TRBV19 and TRBJ2-1, the full variable domain reads DGGITQSPKYLFRKEGQNVTLSCEQNLNHDAMYWYRQDPGQGLRLIYYSQIVNDFQKGDIAEGYSVSREKKESFPLTVTSAQKNPTAFYLCASSIDFWGSSYNEQFFGPGTRLTVL.

The rearrangement links TRBV7-2 to TRBJ2-5; D perhaps matches TRBD1 (6 bases). The length of the CDR3 is 16 residues. Trimming removed 5 bases from V and 5 bases from J, with 21 bases in between. Germline-derived CDR1 and CDR2 are SGHTA and FQGNSA. The CDR3 nucleotides are TGTGCCAGCAGCCAACCTCCGGGACACTCTCGGGAGACCCAGTACTTC. This sequence encodes CASSQPPGHSRETQYF.

The J gene is TRBJ2-7, the V gene TRBV5-5; TRBD1 matches 10 bases. V gave up 0 bases and J gave up 7 bases; unmatched junction bases: 10. The length of the CDR3 is 16 residues. Germline V CDR1 and CDR2: SGHKS, YYEKEE (reference sequence). The chain's CDR3 is CASSLDTGQGDGEQYV. DNA for the CDR3: TGTGCCAGCAGCTTGGATACCGGACAGGGGGATGGGGAGCAGTACGTC.

V and J are TRBV27 and TRBJ1-1; 9 nucleotides line up with TRBD1. CDR1 is MNHEY and CDR2 is SMNVEV in the germline V gene (reference sequence). Unmatched junction bases numbered 15, after V lost 1 base and J lost 6 bases. The CDR3 length is 18 residues. The CDR3 loop reads CASSLYVPGQGRTAEAFF. The CDR3 nucleotides are TGTGCCAGCAGTTTATACGTCCCGGGACAGGGACGGACGGCTGAAGCTTTCTTT.

This clone was detected only a few times. This sequence joins TRBV5-8 and TRBJ2-1; D perhaps matches TRBD1 (6 bases). Germline CDR1 SGHTS, CDR2 YDEGEE. Trimming shortened V by 3 bases and J by 3 bases, and 13 bases separated the two germline ends. The CDR3 length is 15 residues. The CDR3 is CASSSVGALYNEQFF. The CDR3 DNA sequence: TGTGCCAGCAGCTCGGTGGGGGCCCTCTACAATGAGCAGTTCTTC.

This chain connects TRBV19 to TRBJ2-1; D is unclear. CDR1 is LNHDA and CDR2 is SQIVND in the germline V gene (reference sequence). This CDR3 has 14 amino acids. V dropped 3 bases and J dropped 7 bases, with 13 bases sitting between them. In nucleotides, the CDR3 is TGTGCCAGTAGTATCTCCTCGACTGGAAATGAGCAGTTCTTC. Residues: CASSISSTGNEQFF.

The V call is TRBV7-2, the J call TRBJ1-5, with TRBD1 matching 7 bases. The CDR3 sequence is 14 residues long. CDR1 is SGHTA, CDR2 FQGNSA, per germline. Trimming at V came to 2 bases and at J to 6 bases, leaving 4 bases not matched to a gene. The CDR3 sequence: CASSLKTGLQPQHF. As DNA, the CDR3 is TGTGCCAGCAGCTTAAAGACAGGGCTTCAGCCCCAGCATTTT.

V gene TRBV4-2 combines with J gene TRBJ2-5; 9 positions agree with TRBD2. CDR3 length equals 15 residues. V shed 3 bases, J shed 4 bases, and the junction held 6 bases outside the gene matches. Germline V gives CDR1 LGHNA, CDR2 YNFKEQ. CDR3 region: CASSQGNSGRETQYF. CDR3 sequence (DNA): TGTGCCAGCAGCCAGGGGAATAGCGGGAGAGAGACCCAGTACTTC.

The gene calls are TRBV19 and TRBJ2-7; 7 positions match TRBD1. Per the germline V gene, CDR1 is LNHDA and CDR2 is SQIVND (reference sequence). V dropped 3 bases and J dropped 4; count of bases not matched to a gene: 12. The CDR3 totals 16 residues. The CDR3, as DNA: TGTGCCAGTAGTATTACCCGGGCAGGGGGATCGTACGAGCAGTACTTC. As protein: CASSITRAGGSYEQYF.

The CDR3 DNA reads TGTGCCAGCAGCCCCCTTAGGGGTCCGACCCATTTCTACGAGCAGTACTTC. Its protein product is CASSPLRGPTHFYEQYF. This chain joins TRBV11-2 and TRBJ2-5, with D tentatively TRBD1 (5 bases). The J call may be incorrect, as the DNA end agrees better with TRBJ2-7. The length of the CDR3 is 17 residues. In germline, CDR1 is SGHAT, CDR2 FQNNGV.

This CDR3 reads CAISESPRGSPAKNIQYF. The CDR3 bases are TGTGCCATCAGTGAGTCGCCCCGAGGGTCGCCAGCCAAAAACATTCAGTACTTC. V gene TRBV10-3 combines with J gene TRBJ2-4, with a possible D match to TRBD2 (5 bases). Germline values: CDR1 ENHRY, CDR2 SYGVKD. Deletions cut 0 bases from V and 0 bases from J, with 15 bases between. The CDR3 length is 18 residues.

The chain is built from TRBV4-1 and TRBJ1-5, with D unresolved. CDR1 is MGHRA and CDR2 is YSYEKL in the germline V gene. The CDR3 covers 14 residues. V lost 0 bases to trimming and J lost 2 bases, with 5 bases between them. CDR3 in DNA: TGCGCCAGCAGCCAAGAAGGAGGCAATCAGCCCCAGCATTTT. It yields the protein CASSQEGGNQPQHF.

The chain couples TRBV9 to TRBJ2-5, with 8 bases matching TRBD2. This CDR3 contains 15 residues. Germline CDR1 and CDR2: SGDLS and YYNGEE. V shed 1 base, J shed 5 bases, and the junction held 7 bases outside the gene matches. CDR3 nucleotide sequence: TGTGCCAGCAGCGTAACGGGGGGGGTTTTGGAGACCCAGTACTTC. This translates into CASSVTGGVLETQYF.

The chain employs TRBV5-1 and TRBJ1-4, with 8 bases that match TRBD1. The CDR3 totals 17 residues. The junction had 8 bases not matched to a gene; V was cut back by 0 bases and J by 4 bases. Looked up from germline, CDR1 is SGHRS and CDR2 is YFSETQ. The CDR3 bases are TGCGCCAGCAGCTTGGGGACAGGGTTCTTCTTTAATGAAAAACTGTTTTTT. Its protein product is CASSLGTGFFFNEKLFF.

The CDR3 region has the DNA TGTGCCATCATGGCAGGGCCTACCACCAGCTCTGGAAACACCATATATTTT. This sequence encodes CAIMAGPTTSSGNTIYF. V and J are TRBV10-3 and TRBJ1-3; D is possibly TRBD1 (5 bases). V was trimmed by 7 bases and J by 0 bases, leaving 19 bases between them. The length of the CDR3 is 17 residues. CDR1 and CDR2 from the germline V gene are ENHRY and SYGVKD.

The chain couples TRBV5-6 to TRBJ1-2; 12 bases are shared with TRBD1. Germline lookup yields CDR1 SGHDT and CDR2 YYEEEE. CDR3 length: 18 amino acids. V gave up 0 bases and J gave up 7 bases; unmatched junction bases: 13. The CDR3 bases are TGTGCCAGCAGCTTGGGACGAGGGACAGGGGGCGCAGGAAGTGGCTACACCTTC. This translates into CASSLGRGTGGAGSGYTF.

The chain links TRBV5-5 to TRBJ2-3, with D possibly being TRBD2 (6 bases). The CDR3 runs 17 residues. V lost 4 bases, J lost 6 bases, and 24 bases lay in between. The V gene's germline CDR1 is SGHKS and CDR2 YYEKEE (reference sequence). This CDR3 reads CASSPLGGTAFLDTQYF. CDR3 DNA sequence: TGTGCCAGCAGCCCCCTCGGCGGGACGGCCTTTTTGGATACGCAGTATTTT.

The chain is built from TRBV10-3 and TRBJ1-4, with TRBD1 matching over 7 bases. V shed 10 bases and J 4 bases; nucleotides not matched to a gene: 6. Germline loops: CDR1 ENHRY, CDR2 SYGVKD. The CDR3 is made up of 13 amino acids. CDR3 amino acids: CATRDSNNEKLFF. CDR3 DNA sequence: TGTGCCACCCGGGACAGCAATAATGAAAAACTGTTTTTT.

This clone was found once. This chain uses TRBV10-3 with TRBJ2-1; 12 bases align to TRBD1. In germline, CDR1 is ENHRY, CDR2 SYGVKD. The ends lost 7 bases at V and 10 bases at J; junction bases unmatched: 5. The CDR3 has 13 amino acids. The CDR3 sequence is CAIKGQGAGEQFF. The CDR3 nucleotides are TGTGCCATCAAGGGACAGGGGGCAGGGGAGCAGTTCTTC.

The V and J genes are TRBV28 and TRBJ2-7, with a possible D match to TRBD1 (5 bases). CDR3 length: 15 residues. Germline values: CDR1 MDHEN, CDR2 SYDVKM. V gave up 7 bases and J gave up 0 bases, with 16 bases separating them. The CDR3 protein is CASILRTGASYEQYF. CDR3 DNA: TGTGCCAGCATACTCCGCACAGGCGCCTCCTACGAGCAGTACTTC.

Comment on this clone: Mismatch with germline at one junction end may stem from a read error. The chain carries TRBV2 and TRBJ2-7; 9 bases are shared with TRBD2. The germline gives CDR1 SNHLY, CDR2 FYNNEI. This CDR3 has 13 amino acids. CDR3 protein: CASSRSSGIEQHF. The CDR3 DNA is TGTGCCAGCAGTCGTTCTAGCGGGATCGAGCAGCACTTC.

CDR3 residues: CASSEAFLIFDLINQPQHF. The CDR3 nucleotides read TGTGCCAGCAGTGAAGCCTTCCTTATTTTCGACTTGATTAATCAGCCCCAGCATTTT. V and J are TRBV6-1 and TRBJ1-5, with D unresolved. Trimming removed 0 bases at V and 4 bases at J, with 22 bases between. CDR1 and CDR2 (germline): MNHNS, SASEGT. CDR3 length: 19 amino acids.